The rows below give T cell receptor beta chains drawn from one sample of a study of molecular identifiers for immune sequencing clone quantification. In TCRdb, the PCR reads were re-called with MiXCR into one record per CDR3 protein. Of approximately 550,000 distinct CDR3 sequences in the sample, about a quarter were seen once. The sequenced material came from naive CD8+ T cells from blood, with Jurkat cell RNA spiked in. The receptor source for this set is a human donor in good health. Some libraries in this study had Jurkat cell RNA spiked in. CDR3s include the opening cysteine and the closing phenylalanine or tryptophan. Each record gives: J gene, V gene, clone size, D gene, CDR3 protein, CDR3 DNA. A D gene is named only where the DNA matches it firmly. Clone size, where shown, is once, few, many, or a class for clones that have expanded.

TRBJ2-5,TRBV7-9,.,.,CASSPLTGTRNQETLYF,TGTGCCAGCAGCCCACTCACCGGGACACGAAACCAAGAGACCCTGTACTTC
TRBJ2-6,TRBV28,.,TRBD2,CASSGEGESQTGANVLTF,TGTGCCAGCAGTGGGGAGGGCGAATCACAAACCGGGGCCAACGTCCTGACTTTC
TRBJ2-5,TRBV6-1,.,TRBD1,CASRTLRQGAPETQYF,TGTGCCAGCCGCACCTTGCGACAGGGGGCCCCAGAGACCCAGTACTTC
TRBJ1-4,TRBV7-9,many,.,CASSLGAANEKLFF,TGTGCCAGCAGCCTAGGGGCGGCTAATGAAAAACTGTTTTTT
TRBJ1-2,TRBV19,few,.,CASSITAAPHYGYTF,TGTGCCAGTAGTATCACTGCCGCACCGCACTATGGCTACACCTTC
TRBJ1-6,TRBV28,few,.,CASKTAPGSPLHF,TGTGCCAGCAAGACCGCCCCTGGATCACCCCTCCACTTT
TRBJ2-7,TRBV12-3/TRBV12-4,many,TRBD1,CASSLAPGQGAYEQYF,TGTGCCAGCAGTTTAGCGCCCGGACAGGGAGCCTACGAGCAGTACTTC
TRBJ2-7,TRBV6-5,many,TRBD2,CASSYYRGEPYEQYF,TGTGCCAGCAGTTACTATCGGGGGGAGCCCTACGAGCAGTACTTC
TRBJ2-7,TRBV3-1,.,.,CASSPDTSAYSYEQYF,TGTGCCAGCAGCCCCGACACCTCTGCCTACTCCTACGAGCAGTACTTC
TRBJ2-3,TRBV27,.,TRBD2,CASSWLAGGVGDTQYF,TGTGCCAGCAGTTGGCTAGCGGGAGGTGTCGGAGATACGCAGTATTTT
TRBJ1-1,TRBV6-5,few,.,CASSYSNQNTEAFF,TGTGCCAGCAGTTACTCGAACCAGAACACTGAAGCTTTCTTT
TRBJ1-6,TRBV7-9,.,.,CASSLDKASPLHF,TGTGCCAGCAGCTTAGACAAGGCTTCACCCCTCCACTTT
TRBJ1-1,TRBV6-2/TRBV6-3,.,.,CASSWEGTVGNTEAFF,TGTGCCAGCAGTTGGGAGGGAACTGTGGGGAACACTGAAGCTTTCTTT
TRBJ1-4,TRBV5-3,few,.,CASSSDRGSGWDEKLFF,TGTGCCAGCAGCTCCGACCGAGGGTCCGGTTGGGACGAAAAACTGTTTTTT
TRBJ2-3,TRBV7-9,many,.,CASSSFGLGPDTQYF,TGTGCCAGCAGCTCGTTCGGGCTAGGCCCAGATACGCAGTATTTT
TRBJ2-3,TRBV28,few,TRBD2,CASSFGGSSGGSSTDTQYF,TGTGCCAGCAGTTTTGGGGGGTCTAGCGGGGGCTCTAGCACAGATACGCAGTATTTT
TRBJ2-5,TRBV10-2,.,.,CASSEWGYQETQYF,TGCGCCAGCAGTGAATGGGGGTACCAAGAGACCCAGTACTTC
TRBJ2-4,TRBV28,many,.,CASSPRQTLAKNIQYF,TGTGCCAGCAGTCCTCGACAGACCCTAGCCAAAAACATTCAGTACTTC
TRBJ2-7,TRBV7-2,once,.,CASSLGGTGLYAPYF,TGTGCCAGCAGCTTAGGGGGGACTGGACTCTACGCGCCGTACTTC
TRBJ1-1,TRBV5-5,few,.,CASSLRVPPALLEAFF,TGTGCCAGCAGCTTAAGGGTCCCACCGGCGTTGTTGGAAGCTTTCTTT
TRBJ2-2,TRBV27,few,.,CASTPGQRMNTGELFF,TGTGCCAGCACCCCCGGACAGAGGATGAACACCGGGGAGCTGTTTTTT
TRBJ2-3,TRBV12-3/TRBV12-4,.,TRBD2,CASRGGEGDTQYF,TGTGCCTCCCGCGGGGGGGAGGGAGATACGCAGTATTTT
TRBJ2-1,TRBV4-3,.,TRBD2,CASSQDDGLGTPYNEQFF,TGCGCCAGCAGCCAAGATGACGGACTAGGGACTCCCTACAATGAGCAGTTCTTC
TRBJ2-4,TRBV3-2,few,.,CASSQDSGERRLLNIQYF,TGTGCCAGCAGCCAAGACAGTGGGGAGCGGAGGCTCTTAAACATTCAGTACTTC
TRBJ1-1,TRBV12-3/TRBV12-4,.,.,CASADHTNTEAFF,TGTGCCAGCGCTGACCACACAAACACTGAAGCTTTCTTT
TRBJ2-7,TRBV6-2/TRBV6-3,few,.,CASSPPSTPSSYEQYF,TGTGCCAGCAGCCCCCCTTCGACGCCAAGCTCCTACGAGCAGTACTTC
TRBJ2-3,TRBV4-1,few,.,CASSQEKREPDTQYF,TGCGCCAGCAGCCAAGAAAAGAGGGAGCCAGATACGCAGTATTTT
TRBJ2-3,TRBV7-9,many,TRBD2,CASSPPAGVTDTQYF,TGTGCCAGCAGCCCCCCAGCGGGAGTAACAGATACGCAGTATTTT
TRBJ2-1,TRBV5-1,.,TRBD2,CASSPGLAGISNEQFF,TGCGCCAGCAGCCCTGGACTAGCGGGCATTTCCAATGAGCAGTTCTTC
TRBJ2-3,TRBV9,.,.,CASSVEGGPTDTQYF,TGTGCCAGCAGCGTAGAAGGGGGTCCCACAGATACGCAGTATTTT
TRBJ2-5,TRBV7-6,.,.,CASSPVLGQGLFVRTSDKQETQYF,TGTGCCAGCAGCCCCGTCCTGGGACAGGGTTTATTCGTGCGGACTAGCGACAAACAAGAGACCCAGTACTTC
TRBJ2-7,TRBV4-2,few,TRBD1,CASSQDPGTGTYEQYF,TGTGCCAGCAGCCAAGATCCAGGGACAGGGACCTACGAGCAGTACTTC
TRBJ2-7,TRBV28,many,.,CASSPRTRTVAYEQYF,TGTGCCAGCAGTCCCCGGACCCGGACAGTTGCCTACGAGCAGTACTTC
TRBJ2-7,TRBV2,few,TRBD2,CASSFPGTSGEYEQYF,TGTGCCAGCAGCTTCCCCGGGACTAGCGGGGAGTACGAGCAGTACTTC
TRBJ1-2,TRBV30,.,.,CAWSPPWEGYGYTF,TGTGCCTGGAGCCCACCTTGGGAGGGCTATGGCTACACCTTC
TRBJ1-1,TRBV27,few,TRBD1,CASRRGLLDTEAFF,TGTGCCAGCAGGAGGGGGCTCCTCGACACTGAAGCTTTCTTT
TRBJ2-4,TRBV29-1,many,.,CSVAGGPLAKNIQYF,TGCAGCGTTGCTGGAGGGCCGCTAGCCAAAAACATTCAGTACTTC
TRBJ2-3,TRBV20-1,many,TRBD1,CSAPTGLGTDTQYF,TGCAGTGCCCCGACAGGGCTGGGCACAGATACGCAGTATTTT
TRBJ2-1,TRBV6-2/TRBV6-3,.,TRBD2,CASSFGLAGVNEQFF,TGTGCCAGCAGTTTCGGACTAGCGGGAGTGAATGAGCAGTTCTTC
TRBJ2-1,TRBV29-1,.,.,CSVEGQPKNHNEQFF,TGCAGCGTTGAAGGGCAGCCAAAAAACCACAATGAGCAGTTCTTC
TRBJ2-3,TRBV7-9,many,.,CASSLSRLVAQYF,TGTGCCAGCAGCTTATCAAGGCTAGTCGCGCAGTATTTT
TRBJ1-2,TRBV7-9,.,.,CASSGDGAAHYGYAF,TGTGCCAGCAGCGGGGACGGAGCAGCGCACTATGGCTACGCCTTC
TRBJ2-3,TRBV19,.,.,CASTPSRQRGFADTQYF,TGTGCCAGTACCCCAAGCCGACAGAGGGGGTTCGCAGATACGCAGTATTTT
TRBJ2-5,TRBV2,once,.,CASSENRSLQETQYF,TGTGCCAGCAGTGAAAACAGGAGCCTTCAAGAGACCCAGTACTTC
TRBJ2-7,TRBV28,.,.,CASSLGSSVSVYEQYF,TGTGCCAGCAGTTTGGGCAGTTCGGTTAGCGTCTACGAGCAGTACTTC
TRBJ2-7,TRBV7-9,.,.,CASSPWSNEQYF,TGTGCCAGCAGTCCCTGGTCTAACGAGCAGTACTTC
TRBJ1-5,TRBV19,few,.,CASSSGTRGSNQPQHF,TGTGCCAGTAGTTCAGGGACCCGAGGAAGCAATCAGCCCCAGCATTTT
TRBJ2-3,TRBV30,.,TRBD1,CAWGQGWVADTQYF,TGTGCCTGGGGACAGGGATGGGTTGCAGATACGCAGTATTTT
TRBJ2-1,TRBV27,.,.,CASSSKGSNEQFF,TGTGCCAGCAGTTCAAAGGGGAGCAATGAGCAGTTCTTC
TRBJ2-7,TRBV7-2,.,TRBD2,CASSLGASGVFAYEQYF,TGTGCCAGCAGCTTAGGGGCTAGCGGGGTTTTTGCCTACGAGCAGTACTTC